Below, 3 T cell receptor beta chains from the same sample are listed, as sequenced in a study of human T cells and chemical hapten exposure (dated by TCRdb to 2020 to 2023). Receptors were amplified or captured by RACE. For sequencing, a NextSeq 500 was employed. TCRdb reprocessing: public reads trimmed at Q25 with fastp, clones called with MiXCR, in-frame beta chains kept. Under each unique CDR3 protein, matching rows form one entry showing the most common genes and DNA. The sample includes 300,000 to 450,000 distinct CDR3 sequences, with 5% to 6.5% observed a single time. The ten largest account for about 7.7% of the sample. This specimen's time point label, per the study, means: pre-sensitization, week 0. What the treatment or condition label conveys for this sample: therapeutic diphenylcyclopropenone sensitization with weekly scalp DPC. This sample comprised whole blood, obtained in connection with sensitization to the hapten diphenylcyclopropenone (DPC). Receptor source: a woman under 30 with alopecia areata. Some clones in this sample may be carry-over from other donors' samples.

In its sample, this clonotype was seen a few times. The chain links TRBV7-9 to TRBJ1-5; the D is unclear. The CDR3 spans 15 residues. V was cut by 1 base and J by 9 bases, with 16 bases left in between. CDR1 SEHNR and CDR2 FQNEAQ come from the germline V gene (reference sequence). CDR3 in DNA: TGTGCCAGCAGCTTAGGGGGATCCATTGAATCGCCCCAGCATTTT. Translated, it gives CASSLGGSIESPQHF.

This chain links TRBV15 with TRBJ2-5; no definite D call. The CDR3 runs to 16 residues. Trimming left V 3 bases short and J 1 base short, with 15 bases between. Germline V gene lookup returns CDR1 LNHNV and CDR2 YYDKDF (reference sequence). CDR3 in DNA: TGTGCCACCAGCAGGGCTCCCACGGTCGGCCAAGAGACCCAGTACTTC. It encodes CATSRAPTVGQETQYF.

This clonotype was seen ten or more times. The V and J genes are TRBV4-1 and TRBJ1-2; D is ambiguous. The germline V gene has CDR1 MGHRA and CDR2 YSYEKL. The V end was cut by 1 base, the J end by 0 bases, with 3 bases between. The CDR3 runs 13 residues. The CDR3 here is CASSQGANYGYTF. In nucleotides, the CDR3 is TGCGCCAGCAGCCAAGGCGCTAACTATGGCTACACCTTC.